A selection of T cell receptor beta chains follows, all from one sample in a study of shared clonotypes between healthy human individuals. Only in-frame clones appear in the TCRdb table, and some are missing; sequencing was by immunoSEQ multiplex PCR. The sample lists approximately 1,500,000 clones; roughly 96% were seen once. Material for sequencing was naive CD4+ T cells sorted from blood. Receptor source: a man aged 25-45 years in good health. CDR3s leave out the opening cysteine and the closing phenylalanine or tryptophan. The D gene is left open where the match is weak. Clone size is not always given. Where it is, it says once, few, many or a class for expanded clones.

>TRBJ2-7|TRBV6-1|.|.
ASSEVSASYEQY
>TRBJ2-5|TRBV2|.|.
ASSEWVGQETQY
>TRBJ2-7|TRBV2|TRBD1|.
ASSEGLIRDRGREQY
>TRBJ2-5|TRBV25-1|.|once
ASSDLGGQETQY
>TRBJ1-4|TRBV7-9|.|many
ASTLPDWDRENEKLF
>TRBJ2-1|TRBV7-9|TRBD2|.
ASSFKGLAAPNEQF
>TRBJ2-5|TRBV6-6|.|.
ASSPRTSQETQY
>TRBJ2-3|TRBV9|.|once
ASSVKSTDTQY
>TRBJ2-3|TRBV21-1|.|.
ASSKPHWGLAGGPRTDTQY
>TRBJ2-2|TRBV11-2|.|.
ASSLNTGELF
>TRBJ2-7|TRBV20-1|.|.
SASGYEQY
>TRBJ2-7|TRBV19|TRBD2|.
ASRKDGLAGAGEQY
>TRBJ1-1|TRBV19|.|.
ASNRQPNTEAF
>TRBJ2-2|TRBV6-6|TRBD1|few
ASTGGTGGFGELF
>TRBJ2-1|TRBV18|.|.
ASSPPFGDEQF
>TRBJ2-5|TRBV5-1|.|.
ASSLQGSETQY
>TRBJ2-3|TRBV11-2|.|.
ASSLGVAPTLY